This TCR beta chain derives from a study of blood T cells in healthy people across ages. Study in general: Through template switching, about one barcoded beta molecule was captured per two T cells, as measured in model experiments.

Next came a second PCR, run for about 6 to 11 cycles, which used a sample-barcoded 5' primer along with a J-beta primer mix. Each cDNA molecule was tagged by a template-switch adaptor with 12 random nucleotides. TCRdb independently ran MiXCR on the 5' RACE reads; one entry per CDR3 protein. Of about 640,000 distinct CDR3 sequences in the sample, 58% were seen once. Sequenced: blood. This TCR was sampled from a man aged 55 to 70 in good health.

The CDR3 DNA reads as TGTGCCAGCAGTTTAAGAGGGGGCGGTTACTATGGCTACACCTTC. Residues: CASSLRGGGYYGYTF. J is TRBJ1-2 and V is TRBV27; 7 bases map to TRBD1. The V segment lost 2 bases and the J segment 3 bases; nucleotides outside the gene matches: 6. CDR1 MNHEY and CDR2 SMNVEV come from the germline V gene (reference sequence). The CDR3 contains 15 residues.